These 9 T cell receptor beta chains were sequenced from one sample in a study of CD8 T cells in Susac syndrome (dated by TCRdb to about 2019). The receptor library was made with the immunoSEQ multiplex PCR assay. RNA was extracted using the RNeasy kit, and about 0.5 to 1 ug of the RNA was reverse transcribed with random hexamers. TCRdb reanalyzed the raw reads on its own, using fastp at Q25 for trimming and MiXCR for clone calling, and kept in-frame beta chains. Here each entry gathers all rows of one CDR3 protein and keeps the most common genes and DNA. The sample table lists 160,000 or so distinct CDR3 sequences, around 94% of them with a count of one. The ten most abundant clones make up about 0.086% of the sample. Material: CD4+ T cells from PBMCs. Every receptor here comes from a human donor with multiple sclerosis.

This clonotype was counted once. This sequence joins TRBV5-1 and TRBJ1-1; D ambiguous. Germline lookup yields CDR1 SGHRS and CDR2 YFSETQ. Trimming removed 5 bases from V and 0 bases from J, with 11 bases in between. This CDR3 has 14 amino acids. The CDR3 nucleotides are TGCGCCAGCAGATCGGGCTCGGTGAACACTGAAGCTTTCTTT. As protein: CASRSGSVNTEAFF. Supplemented by reference TRBV5-1 and TRBJ1-1, the full variable domain reads KAGVTQTPRYLIKTRGQQVTLSCSPISGHRSVSWYQQTPGQGLQFLFEYFSETQRNKGNFPGRFSGRQFSNSRSEMNVSTLELGDSALYLCASRSGSVNTEAFFGQGTRLTVV.

The V and J genes are TRBV18 and TRBJ2-3; D possibly corresponds to TRBD2 (6 bases). CDR1 KGHSH and CDR2 LQKENI come from the germline V gene. The germline V and J ends were trimmed by 6 bases and 2 bases, with 12 bases remaining between them. The CDR3 has 14 amino acids. CDR3 sequence reads: CASSRDGYTDTQYF. The CDR3, as DNA: TGTGCCAGCTCGCGGGACGGGTACACAGATACGCAGTATTTT.

V is TRBV10-3 and J is TRBJ1-2; D is unresolved. Germline CDR1 reads ENHRY; CDR2 reads SYGVKD. V was cut by 6 bases and J by 4 bases, with 15 bases left in between. The CDR3 is made up of 14 amino acids. This chain's CDR3 is CAISPVGPSYGYTF. DNA of the CDR3: TGTGCCATCAGCCCTGTGGGCCCTTCCTATGGCTACACCTTC.

This rearrangement joins TRBV7-3 to TRBJ2-2; D not resolved. Germline V lookup: CDR1 SGHTA, CDR2 FQGTGA. This CDR3 comprises 15 residues. V was pared by 0 bases and J by 5 bases, with 10 bases between. CDR3 loop: CASSLTGVGTGELFF. For the CDR3, the DNA is TGTGCCAGCAGCTTAACGGGTGTCGGGACCGGGGAGCTGTTTTTT.

The V and J genes are TRBV24-1 and TRBJ1-1, with D possibly TRBD1 on 5 matching bases. The CDR3 contains 12 residues. Germline CDR1 and CDR2: KGHDR and SFDVKD. The V gene lost 0 bases and the J gene lost 8 bases, with 6 bases spanning the gap. The CDR3 DNA reads as TGTGCCACCAGTGATTTGCGGGGGGAAGCTTTCTTT. It encodes CATSDLRGEAFF.

The sample holds one count of this clonotype. The chain links TRBV24-1 to TRBJ2-7; 7 bases map to TRBD1. Germline assignment: CDR1 KGHDR and CDR2 SFDVKD. This CDR3 has 14 amino acids. V lost 8 bases, J lost 4 bases, and 10 bases stayed unmatched. The CDR3 nucleotides are TGTGCCACCATTAGGGGACAGAAGTCTTACGAGCAGTACTTC. This gives the protein CATIRGQKSYEQYF.

This chain links TRBV12-3 or TRBV12-4 with TRBJ1-1; D gene ambiguous. This CDR3 has 12 amino acids. V gave up 3 bases and J gave up 1 base, with 3 bases separating them. The CDR3 here is CASSFSNTEAFF. DNA for the CDR3: TGTGCCAGCAGTTTTTCGAACACTGAAGCTTTCTTT.

The CDR3 sequence is CAISGPQGGNTEAFF. CDR3 nucleotides: TGTGCCATCAGTGGGCCCCAAGGCGGGAACACTGAAGCTTTCTTT. The J gene is TRBJ1-1, the V gene TRBV10-3; D call uncertain. V lost 4 bases to trimming and J lost 1 base, with 13 bases between them. The CDR3 is 15 residues long. CDR1 is ENHRY and CDR2 is SYGVKD in the germline V gene.

J is TRBJ1-1 and V is TRBV6-6; TRBD1 matches 9 bases. In germline, CDR1 is MNHNY, CDR2 SVGAGI (reference sequence). V lost 6 bases, J lost 6 bases, and 8 bases stayed unmatched. The CDR3 runs to 14 residues. In nucleotides, the CDR3 is TGTGCCAGCAGCCCCGACAGGGGGTGGTCTGAAGCTTTCTTT. As protein: CASSPDRGWSEAFF.